One TCR beta chain is described in this entry. This entry is derived from a study of blood T cell repertoires in COVID-19. The assay was immunoSEQ multiplex PCR, and TCRdb's table has in-frame clones only and misses some. The repertoire consists of 84,000 or so clones, with around four fifths occurring once and the leading ten covering about an eighth. There are 15 residues in the CDR3. Trimming cost V 1 base and J 8 bases, with 15 bases left between them. Germline lookup yields CDR1 SGHRS and CDR2 YFSETQ. The receptor's source is a woman in her seventies with active or convalescent COVID-19. Sequenced input: peripheral blood. The chain employs TRBV5-1 and TRBJ1-4; possible D gene TRBD1, 6 bases. In nucleotides, the CDR3 is TGCGCCAGCAGCTTGTCATCTCTGGGGGCGGAAAAACTGTTTTTT. This translates into CASSLSSLGAEKLFF.